A single sample is the source of the 32 T cell receptor beta chains below, sequenced in a study of technical replicates of blood from several donors. TCRdb's table, derived via immunoSEQ multiplex PCR, lists solely in-frame clones and lacks some. The sample holds tens of thousands of clones; 95% to 99% are singletons and the top ten take approximately 0.2%. Specimen: T cells isolated from PBMCs. These receptors all stem from a human donor in good health.

The V gene is TRBV19, the J gene TRBJ1-5; D remains ambiguous. This CDR3 is built from 12 residues. Germline lookup yields CDR1 LNHDA and CDR2 SQIVND (reference sequence). V lost 4 bases to trimming and J lost 7 bases, with 8 bases between them. This CDR3 is CASSKAAQPQHF. The DNA for the CDR3 is TGTGCCAGTAGTAAGGCGGCGCAGCCCCAGCATTTT.

CDR3 DNA sequence: TGTGCCAGCAGTACCCGAAGGACTAGCGGTAGCACAGATACGCAGTATTTT. Encoded protein: CASSTRRTSGSTDTQYF. The chain uses TRBV27 and TRBJ2-3, with 10 bases fitting TRBD2. The CDR3 runs 17 residues. With 5 bases clipped from V and 0 bases from J, the junction kept 8 bases outside the gene matches. Germline CDR1 MNHEY, CDR2 SMNVEV (reference sequence).

The chain joins TRBV30 to TRBJ1-4, with TRBD1 identical over 10 bases. CDR3 size: 15 residues. Losses at the gene ends were 0 bases for V and 6 bases for J; bases not matched to a gene: 4. CDR1 and CDR2 from the germline V gene are GTSNPN and SVGIG (reference sequence). CDR3 sequence (DNA): TGTGCCTGGAGTGTTTGGGGGACAGGGGATGAAAAACTGTTTTTT. As protein: CAWSVWGTGDEKLFF.

This clone was seen a single time. This chain's CDR3 is CASSAGLNYGYTF. In nucleotides, the CDR3 is TGTGCCAGCAGCGCGGGCCTTAACTATGGCTACACCTTC. The rearrangement uses TRBV5-8 and TRBJ1-2; D ambiguous. CDR3 length: 13 residues. Germline V gene data show CDR1 as SGHTS and CDR2 as YDEGEE. Trimming removed 4 bases at V and 1 base at J, with 8 bases between. The whole variable domain, remainder taken from reference TRBV5-8 and TRBJ1-2, is EAGVTQSPTHLIKTRGQQATLRCSPISGHTSVYWYQQALGLGLQFLLWYDEGEERNRGNFPPRFSGRQFPNYSSELNVNALELEDSALYLCASSAGLNYGYTFGSGTRLTVV.

The chain combines TRBV19 with TRBJ2-6; D gene uncertain. Germline lookup yields CDR1 LNHDA and CDR2 SQIVND (reference sequence). Trimming removed 7 bases at V and 0 bases at J, with 13 bases between. The CDR3 extends over 16 amino acids. DNA for the CDR3: TGTGCCAGTATGTACAGTGCCTTCTCTGGGGCCAACGTCCTGACTTTC. Its protein is CASMYSAFSGANVLTF.

This rearrangement joins TRBV6-1 to TRBJ2-7; D ambiguous. CDR3 length: 12 amino acids. Germline CDR1 is MNHNS and CDR2 is SASEGT. Trimming took 7 bases from V and 4 from J, leaving 11 bases between them. The CDR3 loop is CASTNLLYEQYF. CDR3 DNA: TGTGCCAGCACTAATCTTCTTTACGAGCAGTACTTC.

The rearrangement uses TRBV25-1 and TRBJ2-7; possibly TRBD1 for D (5 bases). The CDR3 extends over 14 amino acids. The V gene lost 1 base and the J gene lost 1 base, with 8 bases spanning the gap. Germline V gives CDR1 MGHDK, CDR2 SYGVNS. CDR3 in amino acids: CASSEFRESYEQYF. In DNA, the CDR3 is TGTGCCAGCAGTGAATTCAGGGAATCCTACGAGCAGTACTTC.

The rearrangement links TRBV7-9 to TRBJ1-5; 9 positions agree with TRBD1. CDR3 length: 13 amino acids. J was trimmed by 5 bases and V by 5 bases; bases with no gene match: 1. Germline V gives CDR1 SEHNR, CDR2 FQNEAQ (reference sequence). In nucleotides, the CDR3 is TGTGCCAGCAGCCGGACAGGGGATCAGCCCCAGCATTTT. It translates to CASSRTGDQPQHF.

The chain couples TRBV13 to TRBJ1-3, with a weak D call TRBD1 (6 bases). The V end was cut by 2 bases, the J end by 4 bases, with 12 bases between. This CDR3 region has 15 residues. Germline assignment: CDR1 PRHDT and CDR2 FYEKMQ (reference sequence). Written as DNA, the CDR3 is TGTGCCAGCAGCTTACACAGGGCACAGGGAAACACCATATATTTT. Translating gives CASSLHRAQGNTIYF.

This clone was observed once. The V call is TRBV28, the J call TRBJ1-2; 9 bases align to TRBD1. Germline lookup yields CDR1 MDHEN and CDR2 SYDVKM. The CDR3 is 16 residues long. Trimming cost V 3 bases and J 2 bases; bases outside gene matches: 7. CDR3 loop: CASSLDRGRENYGYTF. DNA for the CDR3: TGTGCCAGCAGTTTGGACAGGGGACGTGAAAACTATGGCTACACCTTC.

The chain recombines TRBV30 with TRBJ2-2; D perhaps matches TRBD2 (5 bases). Germline V gene data show CDR1 as GTSNPN and CDR2 as SVGIG (reference sequence). V lost 0 bases to trimming and J lost 6 bases, with 11 bases between them. There are 14 residues in the CDR3. DNA of the CDR3: TGTGCCTGGAGTGTAAGCGGCGTGCCCGGGGAGCTGTTTTTT. Its translation: CAWSVSGVPGELFF.

This chain connects TRBV5-4 to TRBJ2-1; 7 bases map to TRBD2. V dropped 0 bases and J dropped 8; count of bases not matched to a gene: 11. Germline V gives CDR1 SGHNT, CDR2 YYREEE (reference sequence). This CDR3 has 16 amino acids. CDR3 region: CASSLAIRAGDDEQFF. For the CDR3, the DNA is TGTGCCAGCAGCTTGGCCATAAGGGCGGGAGACGATGAGCAGTTCTTC.

Notes on this clone: Other nucleotide sequences in the sample specify the same CDR3. V usage is TRBV19 and J usage is TRBJ2-3; D gene unclear. The CDR3 length is 13 residues. Looked up from germline, CDR1 is LNHDA and CDR2 is SQIVND (reference sequence). Between the trimmed V and J ends, which lost 1 base and 1 base, there was a span of 3 bases. The CDR3 loop reads CASSIVGTDTQYF. CDR3 in DNA: TGTGCCAGTAGTATAGTCGGCACAGATACGCAGTATTTT.

This clone was recorded only once. V and J are TRBV7-8 and TRBJ2-1, with 10 nucleotides matching TRBD2. The CDR3 length is 15 residues. With V trimmed by 5 bases and J by 1 base, 2 bases remained unmatched. Germline CDR1 SGHVS, CDR2 FQNEAQ. CDR3 DNA sequence: TGTGCCAGCAGCGTACTAGCGGGATCCTACAATGAGCAGTTCTTC. Amino acids: CASSVLAGSYNEQFF.

The chain links TRBV2 to TRBJ2-1; TRBD1 is a possible D gene (5 bases). The CDR3 covers 15 residues. Looked up from germline, CDR1 is SNHLY and CDR2 is FYNNEI. V was pared by 2 bases and J by 3 bases, with 11 bases between. CDR3 nucleotides: TGTGCCAGCAGTGAAAGACAGCTATACTACAATGAGCAGTTCTTC. Translated, it gives CASSERQLYYNEQFF.

V is TRBV18 and J is TRBJ2-3, with TRBD2 matching 11 bases. This CDR3 contains 17 residues. V gave up 2 bases and J gave up 1 base; unmatched junction bases: 5. Germline loops: CDR1 KGHSH, CDR2 LQKENI. The CDR3 is CASSPSRTSGRTDTQYF. The CDR3 DNA sequence: TGTGCCAGCTCACCATCCCGGACTAGCGGGCGCACAGATACGCAGTATTTT.

The chain carries TRBV19 and TRBJ2-1, with a weak D call TRBD2 (5 bases). Trimming removed 3 bases at V and 9 bases at J, with 15 bases between. The CDR3 is 14 residues long. Per the germline V gene, CDR1 is LNHDA and CDR2 is SQIVND (reference sequence). CDR3 protein: CASSITNWESEQFF. CDR3 bases: TGTGCCAGTAGTATTACAAATTGGGAGAGTGAGCAGTTCTTC.

The chain's CDR3 is CASRDWGRNTEAFF. The CDR3 DNA is TGTGCCAGTAGAGACTGGGGCCGGAACACTGAAGCTTTCTTT. The V and J genes are TRBV19 and TRBJ1-1, with D maybe TRBD1 (5 bases). CDR1 LNHDA and CDR2 SQIVND come from the germline V gene (reference sequence). The V end was cut by 6 bases, the J end by 1 base, with 12 bases between. This CDR3 contains 14 residues.

J is TRBJ2-7 and V is TRBV4-1, with no clear D. The CDR3 is made up of 15 amino acids. Trimming pared 3 bases from V and 1 base from J, leaving 13 bases between. Germline assignment: CDR1 MGHRA and CDR2 YSYEKL. The CDR3 region is CASSQGWVGSYEQYF. CDR3 nucleotide sequence: TGCGCCAGCAGCCAGGGCTGGGTCGGATCCTACGAGCAGTACTTC.

V gene TRBV28 combines with J gene TRBJ2-7; tentatively, D is TRBD2 (6 bases). CDR1 and CDR2 (germline): MDHEN, SYDVKM. Trimming stripped 2 bases from V and 4 bases from J, with 15 bases between. This CDR3 comprises 15 residues. The CDR3 nucleotides read TGTGCCAGCAGTTTAGGCGGGACGACTAAATACGAGCAGTACTTC. Translating it yields CASSLGGTTKYEQYF.

The chain has TRBV11-2 and TRBJ2-5; 8 bases are shared with TRBD1. Germline values: CDR1 SGHAT, CDR2 FQNNGV. The length of the CDR3 is 14 residues. V dropped 1 base and J dropped 5; count of bases not matched to a gene: 3. CDR3: CASSLAGGLETQYF. Written as DNA, the CDR3 is TGTGCCAGCAGCTTAGCAGGGGGCCTGGAGACCCAGTACTTC.

The genes are TRBV10-3 and TRBJ2-1, with 8 nucleotides matching TRBD2. V dropped 6 bases and J dropped 5; count of bases not matched to a gene: 9. In germline, CDR1 is ENHRY, CDR2 SYGVKD. The CDR3 has 15 residues. CDR3 nucleotide sequence: TGTGCCATCAGCAAGACGGGGGGGGTCGACAATGAGCAGTTCTTC. Translation: CAISKTGGVDNEQFF.

The chain is built from TRBV11-2 and TRBJ1-4, with D possibly matching TRBD1 (6 bases). Germline V gene lookup returns CDR1 SGHAT and CDR2 FQNNGV. V lost 3 bases to trimming and J lost 7 bases, with 12 bases between them. The CDR3 sequence is 14 residues long. The CDR3 spells CASSFGGLSEKLFF. In DNA form, the CDR3 reads TGTGCCAGCAGCTTCGGGGGGCTAAGTGAAAAACTGTTTTTT.

This clone came up once. This sequence joins TRBV11-1 and TRBJ2-7; TRBD1 might be the D (5 bases). The length of the CDR3 is 13 residues. Germline CDR1 SGHAT, CDR2 FQDESV (reference sequence). Trimming pared 5 bases from V and 2 bases from J, leaving 10 bases between. The CDR3 nucleotides are TGTGCCAGCAGCCGCCCGACAGCCTACGAGCAGTACTTC. This sequence encodes CASSRPTAYEQYF.

This chain's CDR3 is CASSALTGPELYGYTF. In nucleotides, the CDR3 is TGTGCCAGCAGCGCCCTGACAGGGCCCGAGCTGTATGGCTACACCTTC. The rearrangement joins TRBV9 to TRBJ1-2, with TRBD1 matching 7 bases. This CDR3 comprises 16 residues. The junction had 13 bases not matched to a gene; V was cut back by 3 bases and J by 5 bases. Per germline, CDR1 SGDLS and CDR2 YYNGEE.

This chain links TRBV4-1 with TRBJ2-5; 15 bases are a match to TRBD2. Trimming removed 1 base from V and 3 bases from J; junction bases left unmatched: 6. The CDR3 runs 18 residues. The germline gives CDR1 MGHRA, CDR2 YSYEKL. This CDR3 reads CASSQVGLAGGRKETQYF. The CDR3 region has the DNA TGCGCCAGCAGCCAAGTTGGACTAGCGGGAGGGCGTAAAGAGACCCAGTACTTC.

This chain joins TRBV11-3 and TRBJ2-3; tentative D call: TRBD1 (6 bases). Germline CDR1 SGHNT, CDR2 YENEEA. The CDR3 contains 14 residues. Trimming shortened V by 1 base and J by 2 bases, and 7 bases separated the two germline ends. The CDR3 spells CASSLGDTTDTQYF. As DNA, the CDR3 is TGTGCCAGCAGCTTAGGGGACACCACAGATACGCAGTATTTT.

The chain is built from TRBV29-1 and TRBJ2-1; the D gene is possibly TRBD2 (6 bases). The CDR3 consists of 13 residues. Germline CDR1 is SQVTM and CDR2 is ANQGSEA. Trimming removed 7 bases at V and 0 bases at J, with 10 bases between. For the CDR3, the DNA is TGCAGCGGGGACTCGAGCTCCTACAATGAGCAGTTCTTC. The encoded protein is CSGDSSSYNEQFF.

V is TRBV6-5 and J is TRBJ2-2; TRBD1 is a possible D gene (6 bases). The V end was cut by 7 bases, the J end by 6 bases, with 12 bases between. CDR3 length equals 13 residues. In germline, CDR1 is MNHEY, CDR2 SVGAGI. Here the CDR3 reads CASKQQGAGELFF. CDR3 in DNA: TGTGCCAGCAAGCAACAGGGTGCCGGGGAGCTGTTTTTT.

The chain uses TRBV5-4 and TRBJ2-1; 7 bases match TRBD2. V lost 2 bases, J lost 7 bases, and 9 bases stayed unmatched. The CDR3 runs 15 residues. Looked up from germline, CDR1 is SGHNT and CDR2 is YYREEE (reference sequence). CDR3 protein: CASSFLAVKWNEQFF. In DNA, the CDR3 is TGTGCCAGCAGCTTCCTAGCGGTCAAGTGGAATGAGCAGTTCTTC.

This sequence joins TRBV4-1 and TRBJ2-7, with TRBD1 matching 9 bases. Germline V lookup: CDR1 MGHRA, CDR2 YSYEKL. V lost 1 base and J lost 5; bases outside the gene matches: 6. The CDR3 length is 15 residues. The CDR3: CASSQGTGVSNEQYF. CDR3 in DNA: TGCGCCAGCAGCCAAGGGACAGGGGTCTCTAACGAGCAGTACTTC.

The rearrangement joins TRBV27 to TRBJ2-1, with 11 bases lining up with TRBD2. CDR3 length: 15 residues. Germline V gene sequence: CDR1 MNHEY, CDR2 SMNVEV (reference sequence). The V segment lost 5 bases and the J segment 3 bases; nucleotides outside the gene matches: 3. CDR3 sequence: CASSTGLAGYNEQFF. The DNA for the CDR3 is TGTGCCAGCAGTACCGGACTAGCGGGCTACAATGAGCAGTTCTTC.